This T cell receptor beta chain is from a study of T cell responses to AZD1222 COVID-19 vaccine. Produced via immunoSEQ multiplex PCR; TCRdb's table is partial and in-frame only. The sample yields about 120,000 clones, 80% to 90% seen once. Germline V CDR1 and CDR2: MNHEY, SVGAGI. CDR3 length: 14 residues. The ends were cut back, 0 bases at V and 6 bases at J, with 11 bases in the middle. The study, taken as a whole, reports: The sample set comprised mostly white British donors with more females, and clonal diversity was possibly underestimated. Elevations in Spike-specific TCR breadth and depth followed administration of two AZD1222 doses.

On this clone itself: Its specificity is not known.

The specimen comprised peripheral blood, sampled on day 0 of AZD1222 vaccination. The rearrangement joins TRBV6-5 to TRBJ1-1, with D unclear. The source of this sequence is an adult in good health. The CDR3 loop is CASSYSNRGSEAFF. Written as DNA, the CDR3 is TGTGCCAGCAGTTACTCGAACCGGGGTTCTGAAGCTTTCTTT.